This entry concerns a single TCR beta chain. This specimen comes from a study of blood T cell repertoires in COVID-19. Germline V gene lookup returns CDR1 SNHLY and CDR2 FYNNEI. This CDR3 comprises 13 residues. Trimming took 7 bases from V and 7 from J; bases not matched to a gene: 5. The data were produced by immunoSEQ multiplex PCR, yet TCRdb's version contains in-frame clones alone and is incomplete. The sample records 100,000 to 150,000 clones, over 75% being singletons. Material: peripheral blood. The J gene is TRBJ1-4, the V gene TRBV2; 8 bases agree with TRBD1. The clonotype was recovered from a man older than 75 with active or convalescent COVID-19. The CDR3 region is CASTYGTGEKLFF. The DNA of the CDR3 is TGTGCCAGCACGTACGGGACAGGTGAAAAACTGTTTTTT.